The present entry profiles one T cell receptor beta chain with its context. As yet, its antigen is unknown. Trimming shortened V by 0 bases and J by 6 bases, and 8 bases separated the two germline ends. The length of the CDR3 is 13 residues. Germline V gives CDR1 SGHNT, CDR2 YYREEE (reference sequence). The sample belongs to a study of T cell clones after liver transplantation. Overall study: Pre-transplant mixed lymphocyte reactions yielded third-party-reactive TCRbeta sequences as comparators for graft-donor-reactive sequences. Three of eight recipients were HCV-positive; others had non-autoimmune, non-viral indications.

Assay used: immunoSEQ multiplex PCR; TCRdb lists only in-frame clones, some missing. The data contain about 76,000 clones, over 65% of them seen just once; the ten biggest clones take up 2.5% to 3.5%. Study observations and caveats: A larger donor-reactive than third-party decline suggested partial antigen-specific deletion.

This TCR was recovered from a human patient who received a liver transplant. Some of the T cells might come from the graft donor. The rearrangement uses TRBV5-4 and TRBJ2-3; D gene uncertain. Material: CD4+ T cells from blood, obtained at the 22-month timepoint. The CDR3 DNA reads TGTGCCAGCAGCTTGGGGAACTCCGATACGCAGTATTTT. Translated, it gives CASSLGNSDTQYF.